This TCR beta chain is from a study of CXCR3-negative and CXCR3-positive naive CD8 T cells. Findings and limits, study-wide: Naive cells with CXCR3 showed TRB CDR3s that were more hydrophobic than those in CXCR3-negative naive cells.

5' RACE with UMI labels generated the TRB cDNA libraries. No DNA is given; TCRdb re-called the 5' RACE reads and lists each CDR3 protein once. The table counts over 100,000 distinct CDR3 sequences; 0.36% lies in the top ten. To note about this clonotype: Its antigen remains unidentified.

The TCR was taken from a human donor in good health. Some clones in this sample may be carry-over from other donors' samples. Material: naive CXCR3+ CD8+ T cells from blood. Subset in this sample: CD45RO-CCR7+CD27+CD95- naive CD8+ T cells expressing CXCR3 (TNR3+).

The CDR3 region is CSVLSGTSGGGYTF. The chain has TRBV29-1 and TRBJ1-2. CDR1 is SQVTM, CDR2 ANQGSEA, per germline. This CDR3 is built from 14 residues.